This TCR beta chain appears in the sequencing data of a study of blood T cell repertoires in COVID-19. This clone has a handful of counts. TCRdb's copy holds only in-frame clones and misses some; the assay was immunoSEQ multiplex PCR. The table includes some 46,000 clones, 80% to 90% detected once. This CDR3 spans 13 amino acids. With 6 bases clipped from V and 1 base from J, the junction kept 3 bases outside the gene matches. Germline assignment: CDR1 SGHTA and CDR2 FQGNSA. The chain has TRBV7-2 and TRBJ2-7; 7 nucleotides align to TRBD2. The receptor was isolated from a woman of 80 years or more with COVID-19, enrolled during active disease. The specimen was peripheral blood. In DNA, the CDR3 is TGTGCCAGCAGACCGGGGGGTTCCTACGAGCAGTACTTC. It encodes CASRPGGSYEQYF.